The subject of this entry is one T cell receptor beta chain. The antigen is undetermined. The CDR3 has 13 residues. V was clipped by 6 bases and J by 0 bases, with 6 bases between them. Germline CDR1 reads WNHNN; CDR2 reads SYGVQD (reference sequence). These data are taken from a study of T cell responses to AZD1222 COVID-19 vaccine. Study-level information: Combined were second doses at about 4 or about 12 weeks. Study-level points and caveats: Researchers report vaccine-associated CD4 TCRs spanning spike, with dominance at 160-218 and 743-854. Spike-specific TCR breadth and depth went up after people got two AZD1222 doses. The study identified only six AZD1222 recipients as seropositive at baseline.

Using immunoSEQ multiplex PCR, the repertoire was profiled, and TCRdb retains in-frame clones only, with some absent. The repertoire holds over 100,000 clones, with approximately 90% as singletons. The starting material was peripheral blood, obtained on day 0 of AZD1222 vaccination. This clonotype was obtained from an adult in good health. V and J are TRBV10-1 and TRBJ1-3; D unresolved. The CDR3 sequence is CASRKSSGNTIYF. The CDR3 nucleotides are TGCGCCAGCAGAAAGTCCTCTGGAAACACCATATATTTT.